This T cell receptor (beta chain) was identified during a study of brain T cells in children with intractable seizures. Here immunoSEQ multiplex PCR was the method, and the copy in TCRdb shows in-frame clones only, minus some. The sample has some 64,000 clones; 90% to 97% are singletons. This material consisted of peripheral blood, taken at surgery. The TCR originated in a boy under two years old with focal cortical dysplasia and intractable seizures.

The CDR3 loop is CASSITSSGGASEQFF. As DNA, the CDR3 is TGTGCCAGTAGTATAACCTCTAGCGGGGGGGCGTCTGAGCAGTTCTTC. The genes are TRBV19 and TRBJ2-1; 12 bases agree with TRBD2. This CDR3 has 16 residues. CDR1 and CDR2 from the germline V gene are LNHDA and SQIVND (reference sequence). Germline trimming cut 2 bases from V and 9 bases from J; bases unmatched to any gene: 8.